The following is a TCR beta chain sequence with its context. Germline-derived CDR1 and CDR2 are SQVTM and ANQGSEA. This CDR3 region has 15 residues. The junction had 15 bases not matched to a gene; V was cut back by 6 bases and J by 7 bases. RNA amounts of 0.5 to 1 ug underwent reverse transcription with random hexamers. A multiplex approach, immunoSEQ multiplex PCR, amplified TCR beta CDR3 across 54 Vbeta and 13 Jbeta. TCRdb fed the immunoSEQ multiplex PCR reads into MiXCR, producing one record per CDR3 protein. The table has about 200,000 distinct CDR3 sequences, about 95% seen once; the top ten hold about 0.095%. The data derive from a study of CD8 T cells in Susac syndrome. Healthy donors were controls matched for age and sex. TEMRA cells were enriched by FACS, and CD4+ and CD8+ T cells were negatively isolated.

Material: CD4+ T cells from PBMCs. The sequence was collected from a human donor in good health. The chain has TRBV29-1 and TRBJ1-2, with TRBD1 identical over 9 bases. In DNA form, the CDR3 reads TGCAGCGTCCCCCTACGGGGACAGGGTTCTTTTGGCTACACCTTC. Translation gives CSVPLRGQGSFGYTF. Combining the CDR3 with reference TRBV29-1 and TRBJ1-2 gives the whole variable domain SAVISQKPSRDICQRGTSLTIQCQVDSQVTMMFWYRQQPGQSLTLIATANQGSEATYESGFVIDKFPISRPNLTFSTLTVSNMSPEDSSIYLCSVPLRGQGSFGYTFGSGTRLTVV.